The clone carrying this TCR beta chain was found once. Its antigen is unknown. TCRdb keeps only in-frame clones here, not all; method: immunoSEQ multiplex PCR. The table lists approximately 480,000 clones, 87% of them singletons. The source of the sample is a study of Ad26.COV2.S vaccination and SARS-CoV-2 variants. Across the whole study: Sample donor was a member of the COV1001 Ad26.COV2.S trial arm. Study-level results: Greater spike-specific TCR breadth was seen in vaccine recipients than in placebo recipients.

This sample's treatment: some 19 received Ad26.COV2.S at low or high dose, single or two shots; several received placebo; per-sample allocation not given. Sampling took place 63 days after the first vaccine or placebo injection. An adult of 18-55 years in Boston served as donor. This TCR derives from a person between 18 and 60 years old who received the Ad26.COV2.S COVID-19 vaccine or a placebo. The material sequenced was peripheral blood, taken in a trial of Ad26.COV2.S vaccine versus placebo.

CDR3 in amino acids: CASSLRGYSPLHF. In nucleotides, the CDR3 is TGTGCCAGCAGCCTCAGGGGGTACTCACCCCTCCACTTT. The genes are TRBV12-3 or TRBV12-4 and TRBJ1-6; 7 bases match TRBD1. The length of the CDR3 is 13 residues. V lost 6 bases, J lost 10 bases, and 6 bases stayed unmatched.